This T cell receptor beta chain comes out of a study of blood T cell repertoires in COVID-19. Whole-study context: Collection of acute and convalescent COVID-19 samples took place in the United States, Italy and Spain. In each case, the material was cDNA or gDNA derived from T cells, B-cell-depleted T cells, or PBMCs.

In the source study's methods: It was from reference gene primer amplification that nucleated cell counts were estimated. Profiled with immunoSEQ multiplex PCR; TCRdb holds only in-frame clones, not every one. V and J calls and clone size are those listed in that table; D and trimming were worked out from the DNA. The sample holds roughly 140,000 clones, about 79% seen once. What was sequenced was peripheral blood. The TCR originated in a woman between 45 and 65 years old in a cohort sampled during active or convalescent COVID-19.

The CDR3 sequence: CASSTKTGFASYEQYF. CDR3 coding DNA: TGTGCCAGCAGCACAAAGACAGGGTTTGCCTCCTACGAGCAGTACTTC. J is TRBJ2-7 and V is TRBV7-8; 7 positions agree with TRBD1. The junction had 10 bases not matched to a gene; V was cut back by 5 bases and J by 0 bases. CDR1 is SGHVS and CDR2 is FQNEAQ in the germline V gene. The length of the CDR3 is 16 residues. The variable domain in full, with the rest retrieved from reference TRBV7-8 and TRBJ2-7, is GAGVSQSPRYKVAKRGQDVALRCDPISGHVSLFWYQQALGQGPEFLTYFQNEAQLDKSGLPSDRFFAERPEGSVSTLKIQRTQQEDSAVYLCASSTKTGFASYEQYFGPGTRLTVT.